The source of this TCR beta chain is a study of technical replicates of blood from several donors. The repertoire was sequenced with immunoSEQ multiplex PCR; TCRdb's copy has only in-frame clones and lacks some. The table shows more than 90,000 clones, with approximately 96% occurring only once. The CDR3 has 12 residues. V was shortened by 6 bases and J by 4 bases, with 7 bases between the two germline ends. The germline CDR1 and CDR2 sequences are MNHEY and SVGAGI. Input material: T cells isolated from PBMCs. The TCR comes from a human donor in good health. The V gene is TRBV6-5, the J gene TRBJ2-1, with D possibly TRBD2 on 5 matching bases. CDR3: CASSEGYNEQFF. The CDR3 DNA reads TGTGCCAGCAGCGAGGGTTACAATGAGCAGTTCTTC.